The 6 T cell receptor beta chains below all came from one sample that was sequenced in a study of blood T cell repertoires in COVID-19. The data were produced by immunoSEQ multiplex PCR, yet TCRdb's version contains in-frame clones alone and is incomplete. The sample consists of fewer than 80,000 clones, approximately 87% of them appearing once. Sequencing was done on a sample of peripheral blood. The receptors stem from a human donor in a cohort sampled during active COVID-19.

The genes are TRBV7-2 and TRBJ2-5, with 7 bases that match TRBD1. Germline CDR1 reads SGHTA; CDR2 reads FQGNSA. V was pared by 3 bases and J by 0 bases, with 16 bases of the junction left unmatched. The CDR3 runs 19 residues. CDR3 region: CASSFLRSLGGGYQETQYF. The CDR3 DNA reads TGTGCCAGCAGCTTTCTCCGGTCTTTAGGGGGCGGGTACCAAGAGACCCAGTACTTC.

This clone was counted between two and nine times. One end of the junction varies from germline; a read error may be responsible. V and J are TRBV7-9 and TRBJ2-3, with a tentative D call TRBD2 (6 bases). CDR1 is SEHNR, CDR2 FQNEAQ, per germline (reference sequence). CDR3 length: 12 residues. DNA of the CDR3: TGTGCCAGCAGCGAAGCAACGGGGGAGACTGATTTT. Its protein is CASSEATGETDF.

The chain carries TRBV27 and TRBJ1-2, with TRBD1 matching 9 bases. In germline, CDR1 is MNHEY, CDR2 SMNVEV (reference sequence). The CDR3 is 15 residues long. Trimming took 5 bases from V and 4 from J; bases not matched to a gene: 8. CDR3 sequence: CASSPRQGVGYGYTF. CDR3 bases: TGTGCCAGCAGTCCCCGACAGGGGGTAGGCTATGGCTACACCTTC.

This clone appeared a single time. The CDR3 loop is CASTFGTGGEDTQYF. CDR3 in DNA: TGTGCCAGCACATTTGGAACAGGGGGCGAGGATACGCAGTATTTT. The rearrangement uses TRBV27 and TRBJ2-3; 9 bases fit TRBD1. The CDR3 runs 15 residues. V shed 7 bases, J shed 6 bases, and the junction held 11 bases outside the gene matches. Germline loops: CDR1 MNHEY, CDR2 SMNVEV (reference sequence).

The J gene is TRBJ2-5, the V gene TRBV5-4; the match to TRBD2 covers 12 bases. J lost 5 bases, V lost 4 bases, and 6 bases had no gene match. The V gene's germline CDR1 is SGHNT and CDR2 YYREEE (reference sequence). This CDR3 comprises 15 residues. The CDR3 reads CASSVLTSGGETQYF. CDR3 DNA sequence: TGTGCCAGCAGCGTCTTGACTAGCGGGGGTGAGACCCAGTACTTC.

The gene calls are TRBV10-3 and TRBJ1-6, with TRBD1 identical over 7 bases. The CDR3 is 14 residues long. The junction had 4 bases not matched to a gene; V was cut back by 3 bases and J by 8 bases. The germline V gene has CDR1 ENHRY and CDR2 SYGVKD. The CDR3 protein is CAISDDREDSPLHF. The CDR3 DNA follows: TGTGCCATCAGTGATGACAGGGAGGATTCACCCCTCCACTTT.